A selection of T cell receptor beta chains follows, all from one sample in a study of cytomegalovirus exposure and HLA in healthy donors. The assay was immunoSEQ multiplex PCR, and TCRdb's table has in-frame clones only and misses some. The sample shows about 160,000 clones, around nine tenths of them seen only once. The material sequenced was PBMCs. The receptors were gathered from a man between 18 and 35 years old in good health and CMV-seropositive. CDR3s include the opening cysteine and the closing phenylalanine or tryptophan. Each record gives: V gene, J gene, D gene, clone size, CDR3 protein, CDR3 DNA. A D gene is named only where the DNA matches it firmly. The size field is filled for only some rows; it gives once, few, many or a size class.

TRBV9	TRBJ2-1	.	.	CASSPQGRDSYNEQFF	TGTGCCAGCAGCCCCCAGGGGAGGGACTCCTACAATGAGCAGTTCTTC
TRBV9	TRBJ1-1	TRBD1	once	CASSDNRDRGIGTEAFF	TGTGCCAGCAGCGACAACCGGGACAGGGGAATTGGGACTGAAGCTTTCTTT
TRBV6-5	TRBJ1-1	TRBD1	.	CASRETGGDTEAFF	TGTGCCAGCCGTGAAACAGGGGGCGACACTGAAGCTTTCTTT
TRBV29-1	TRBJ1-1	.	.	CSAHGGAGTEAFF	TGCAGCGCTCACGGGGGGGCAGGCACTGAAGCTTTCTTT
TRBV18	TRBJ2-1	TRBD2	.	CASSPPSGYNEQFF	TGTGCCAGCTCACCGCCTAGCGGATACAATGAGCAGTTCTTC
TRBV27	TRBJ2-3	TRBD2	.	CASTPGTSGRNTQYF	TGTGCCAGCACCCCCGGGACTAGCGGGAGAAATACGCAGTATTTT
TRBV7-9	TRBJ1-1	.	.	CASSLSEGSNTEAFF	TGTGCCAGCAGCTTATCGGAGGGATCGAACACTGAAGCTTTCTTT
TRBV5-1	TRBJ2-1	TRBD2	.	CASSFGTSDYNEQFF	TGCGCCAGCAGCTTTGGAACTAGCGACTACAATGAGCAGTTCTTC
TRBV29-1	TRBJ2-7	TRBD2	.	CSVVLAGVREQYF	TGCAGCGTTGTACTAGCGGGAGTACGGGAGCAGTACTTC
TRBV28	TRBJ2-7	TRBD2	.	CASSEERTSGYEQYF	TGTGCCAGCAGTGAGGAACGGACTAGCGGCTACGAGCAGTACTTC
TRBV28	TRBJ1-5	.	once	CASSRGGGQPQHF	TGTGCCAGCAGCCGAGGCGGGGGTCAGCCCCAGCATTTT
TRBV27	TRBJ1-5	.	.	CASKGGNQPQHF	TGTGCCAGCAAGGGGGGCAATCAGCCCCAGCATTTT
TRBV5-1	TRBJ2-1	TRBD2	.	CASSLGSSGSDEQFF	TGCGCCAGCAGCTTGGGGTCCAGCGGGAGCGATGAGCAGTTCTTC
TRBV2	TRBJ2-3	.	.	CASSELTQYF	TGTGCCAGCAGTGAACTAACGCAGTATTTT
TRBV18	TRBJ2-4	.	.	CASSPPSQGVGTQYF	TGTGCCAGCTCACCACCTTCACAGGGAGTAGGCACACAGTACTTC
TRBV4-1	TRBJ2-3	TRBD2	.	CASKAGFTDTQYF	TGCGCCAGCAAAGCGGGATTCACAGATACGCAGTATTTT
TRBV6-5	TRBJ2-4	TRBD1	.	CASSRAGGSKNIQYF	TGTGCCAGCAGCCGAGCAGGGGGCTCTAAAAACATTCAGTACTTC
TRBV6-1	TRBJ2-2	.	.	CASRDGDINTGELFF	TGTGCCAGCAGGGACGGGGACATCAACACCGGGGAGCTGTTTTTT